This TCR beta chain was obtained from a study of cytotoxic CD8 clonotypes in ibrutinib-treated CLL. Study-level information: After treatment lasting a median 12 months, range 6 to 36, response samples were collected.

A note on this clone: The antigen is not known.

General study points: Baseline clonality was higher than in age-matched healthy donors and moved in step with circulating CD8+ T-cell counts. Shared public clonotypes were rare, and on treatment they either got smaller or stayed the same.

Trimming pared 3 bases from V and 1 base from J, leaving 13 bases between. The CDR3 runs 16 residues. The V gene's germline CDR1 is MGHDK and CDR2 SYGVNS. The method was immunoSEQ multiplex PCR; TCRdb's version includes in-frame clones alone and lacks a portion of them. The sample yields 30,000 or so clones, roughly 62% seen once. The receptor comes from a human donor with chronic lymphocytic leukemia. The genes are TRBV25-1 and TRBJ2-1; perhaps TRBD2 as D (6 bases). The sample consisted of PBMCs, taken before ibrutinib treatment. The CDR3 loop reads CASSEAGSRSYNEQFF. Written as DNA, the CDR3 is TGTGCCAGCAGTGAGGCCGGGAGTCGATCCTACAATGAGCAGTTCTTC.